This T cell receptor (beta chain) was obtained from a study of blood T cell repertoires in COVID-19. About the study: Whether acute or convalescent, the COVID-19 samples came from the United States, Italy and Spain. PBMCs, B-cell-depleted T cells, or T cells provided the cDNA or gDNA that made up the material.

Per the authors' pipeline: Estimated nucleated cell counts came from reference gene primer amplification. Measured with immunoSEQ multiplex PCR; TCRdb has only the in-frame clones, and not every one. V and J calls and clone size follow that table, whereas D and trimming were derived from the DNA. Of approximately 270,000 clones listed, roughly 89% are singletons. Germline V gives CDR1 SGHRS, CDR2 YFSETQ. The length of the CDR3 is 15 residues. After removal of 4 bases from V and 3 bases from J, the junction contained 7 bases not matched to a gene. The clonotype comes from a man in his fifties or sixties with acute or convalescent COVID-19. This chain links TRBV5-1 with TRBJ2-1; TRBD2 matches 7 bases. Sequenced material: peripheral blood. The CDR3 nucleotides read TGCGCCAGCAGCGCCGGGACTACCAGCTACAATGAGCAGTTCTTC. This codes for CASSAGTTSYNEQFF.